This T cell receptor beta chain was retrieved from a study of blood T cell repertoires in COVID-19. Study background: Samples of COVID-19 (acute and convalescent) were obtained from the United States, Italy and Spain. The cDNA or gDNA used as material had been derived from T cells, B-cell-depleted T cells, or PBMCs.

This clone was detected only a few times. The CDR3 covers 16 residues. Germline V lookup: CDR1 SNHLY, CDR2 FYNNEI. V dropped 6 bases and J dropped 3; count of bases not matched to a gene: 11. Clones were sequenced by immunoSEQ multiplex PCR, and TCRdb holds only the in-frame ones, with some missing. In the table there are around 140,000 clones, roughly 87% of which are singletons. The receptor was derived from a woman aged 45 to 65 with acute or convalescent COVID-19. Sample: peripheral blood. V is TRBV2 and J is TRBJ2-5; 9 bases are a match to TRBD1. This chain's CDR3 is CASRLTGTGYKETQYF. CDR3 nucleotide sequence: TGTGCCAGCAGATTAACCGGGACAGGGTACAAAGAGACCCAGTACTTC. Drawing the rest from reference TRBV2 and TRBJ2-5, the complete variable domain is EPEVTQTPSHQVTQMGQEVILRCVPISNHLYFYWYRQILGQKVEFLVSFYNNEISEKSEIFDDQFSVERPDGSNFTLKIRSTKLEDSAMYFCASRLTGTGYKETQYFGPGTRLLVL.